These T cell receptor beta chains were read from a single sample in a study of cytomegalovirus exposure and HLA in healthy donors. Clones were read by immunoSEQ multiplex PCR, and TCRdb kept only the in-frame ones, dropping some. The repertoire holds 120,000 or so clones, about 80% seen once, with 2.5% to 3% in the top ten. Sequencing was performed on PBMCs. Receptors originate from a woman aged 55-70 years in good health and CMV-seropositive. CDR3s include the opening cysteine and the closing phenylalanine or tryptophan. The D gene is left open where the match is weak. Clone size is shown for a subset of rows, as once, few, many or a class of expanded clone.

.,TRBD2,TRBJ2-2,TRBV5-1,TGCGCCAGCAGGGGAGGGGTTAGCACCGGGGAGCTGTTTTTT,CASRGGVSTGELFF
.,TRBD1,TRBJ2-7,TRBV19,TGTGCCAGTAGACGGACAGGGGGCTCGTACGAGCAGTACTTC,CASRRTGGSYEQYF
.,TRBD1,TRBJ2-7,TRBV2,TGTGCCAGCAGTTACGACAGGGGGGTGGGCGAGCAGTACTTC,CASSYDRGVGEQYF
.,TRBD2,TRBJ2-7,TRBV6-5,TGTGCCAGGGATATAGCGGGAGGTTGCTACGAGCAGTACTTC,CARDIAGGCYEQYF
.,TRBD1,TRBJ2-5,TRBV6-5,TGTGCCAGCAGCACCGGGACAGGGGCCCCTTTTTACTTC,CASSTGTGAPFYF
.,.,TRBJ1-2,TRBV7-9,TGTTCCAGCCTTGGGGCGTCGGATGGCTACACCTTC,CSSLGASDGYTF
few,.,TRBJ1-1,TRBV6-5,TGTGCCAGCAGACGGGACATCGAACAGGGTGAAGCTTTCTTT,CASRRDIEQGEAFF
.,.,TRBJ2-1,TRBV10-2,TGCGCCAGCAGTCCCTCCTCATACTCATACAATGAGCAGTTCTTC,CASSPSSYSYNEQFF
.,.,TRBJ1-5,TRBV28,TGTGCCAGCAGTTTACGGAATCAGCCCCAGCATTTT,CASSLRNQPQHF
.,.,TRBJ1-1,TRBV11-2,TGTGCCAGCAGCTTACTCCGGGGGGGGTTGCTTGCTTTCTTT,CASSLLRGGLLAFF